These 6 T cell receptor beta chains originate from one sample sequenced in a study of CD8+ T cells in alopecia areata. Investigators isolated RNA and reverse transcribed it into cDNA to act as the sequencing template. Assay: immunoSEQ multiplex PCR; the TCRdb copy retains only in-frame clones and omits some. The repertoire has about 180,000 clones, around 49% of them found once; the top ten carry about a tenth. Treatment indicated: oral pan-JAK inhibitor, 5-10 mg twice daily. The sequencing here drew on CD8+ T cells sorted from blood, taken between weeks 51 and 54, from a patient treated with tofacitinib. Receptors originate from a human donor with alopecia areata.

Only a few counts were recorded for this clone. This rearrangement joins TRBV7-9 to TRBJ2-1; the D is unclear. Germline V gives CDR1 SEHNR, CDR2 FQNEAQ (reference sequence). The germline V and J ends were trimmed by 0 bases and 12 bases, with 15 bases remaining between them. This CDR3 has 14 residues. The CDR3 region has the DNA TGTGCCAGCAGCTTAGCTGTAGGTGGTGGCGGGCAGTTCTTC. This sequence encodes CASSLAVGGGGQFF.

The genes are TRBV6-5 and TRBJ1-6; maybe TRBD1 (5 bases). The CDR3 totals 13 residues. CDR1 MNHEY and CDR2 SVGAGI come from the germline V gene. V was shortened by 7 bases and J by 9 bases, with 13 bases between the two germline ends. CDR3 nucleotides: TGTGCCAGCACCGGGACCTCGACTTCACCCCTCCACTTT. It encodes CASTGTSTSPLHF.

This rearrangement joins TRBV27 to TRBJ2-5; 9 bases map to TRBD1. Losses at the gene ends were 0 bases for V and 5 bases for J; bases not matched to a gene: 4. The CDR3 is 15 residues long. From germline, CDR1 is MNHEY and CDR2 SMNVEV (reference sequence). The CDR3 nucleotides read TGTGCCAGCAGTTTATCACAGGGGGCAGGGGAGACCCAGTACTTC. Amino acids: CASSLSQGAGETQYF.

This clone was observed a handful of times. The gene calls are TRBV6-5 and TRBJ1-1, with 7 bases aligning to TRBD1. The CDR3 loop spans 14 amino acids. Losses at the gene ends were 4 bases for V and 3 bases for J; bases not matched to a gene: 5. Germline V lookup: CDR1 MNHEY, CDR2 SVGAGI. The CDR3 DNA follows: TGTGCCAGCAGTTGGTTCCAGGGGGACACTGAAGCTTTCTTT. This gives the protein CASSWFQGDTEAFF.

This chain joins TRBV6-6 and TRBJ2-7, with 12 nucleotides matching TRBD1. With V trimmed by 2 bases and J by 5 bases, 4 bases remained unmatched. The CDR3 runs 15 residues. Germline CDR1 MNHNY, CDR2 SVGAGI (reference sequence). The CDR3 region has the DNA TGTGCCAGCAGTTACCTCGGGACAGGGGGCAACGAGCAGTACTTC. This gives the protein CASSYLGTGGNEQYF.

The genes are TRBV27 and TRBJ2-1, with 12 positions matching TRBD1. V lost 4 bases, J lost 8 bases, and 3 bases stayed unmatched. Looked up from germline, CDR1 is MNHEY and CDR2 is SMNVEV (reference sequence). The CDR3 covers 14 residues. CDR3 sequence: CASSSGTGGHEQFF. The CDR3 DNA reads as TGTGCCAGCAGTTCCGGGACAGGGGGCCATGAGCAGTTCTTC.